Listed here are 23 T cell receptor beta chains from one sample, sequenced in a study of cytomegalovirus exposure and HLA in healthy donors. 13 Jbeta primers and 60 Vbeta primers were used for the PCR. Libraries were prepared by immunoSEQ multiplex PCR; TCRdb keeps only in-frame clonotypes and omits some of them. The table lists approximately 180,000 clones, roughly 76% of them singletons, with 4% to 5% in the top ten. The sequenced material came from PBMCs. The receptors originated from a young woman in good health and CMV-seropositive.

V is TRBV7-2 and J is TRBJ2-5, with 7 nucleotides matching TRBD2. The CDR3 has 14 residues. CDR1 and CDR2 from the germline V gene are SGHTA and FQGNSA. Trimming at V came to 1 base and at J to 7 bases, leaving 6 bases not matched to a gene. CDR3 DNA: TGTGCCAGCAGCTTAGTATTAGGGGAGGGGACCCAGTACTTC. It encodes CASSLVLGEGTQYF.

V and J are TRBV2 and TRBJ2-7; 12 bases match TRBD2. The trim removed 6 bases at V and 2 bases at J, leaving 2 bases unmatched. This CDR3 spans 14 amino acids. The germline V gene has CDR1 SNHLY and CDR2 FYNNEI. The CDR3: CASRPSGGAYEQYF. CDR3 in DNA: TGTGCCAGCAGACCTAGCGGGGGGGCCTACGAGCAGTACTTC.

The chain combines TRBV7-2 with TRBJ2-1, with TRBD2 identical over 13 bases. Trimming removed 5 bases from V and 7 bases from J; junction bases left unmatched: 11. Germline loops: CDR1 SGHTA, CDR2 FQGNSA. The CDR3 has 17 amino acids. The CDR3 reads CASSLHRTSGGGNEQFF. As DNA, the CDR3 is TGTGCCAGCAGCCTCCATCGGACTAGCGGGGGAGGGAATGAGCAGTTCTTC.

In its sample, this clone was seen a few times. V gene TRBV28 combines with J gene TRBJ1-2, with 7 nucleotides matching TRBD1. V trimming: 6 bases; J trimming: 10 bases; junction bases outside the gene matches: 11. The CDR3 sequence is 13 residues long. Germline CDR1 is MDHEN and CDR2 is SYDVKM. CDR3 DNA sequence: TGTGCCAGCAGACCCCTTCGGGACAGCCCCTACACCTTC. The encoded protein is CASRPLRDSPYTF.

Here the CDR3 DNA reads TGTGCCAGCAGCTTATGGGGGGGCTCCTACGAGCAGTACTTC. As protein: CASSLWGGSYEQYF. The rearrangement uses TRBV5-8 and TRBJ2-7; 7 nucleotides align to TRBD2. Germline V gene sequence: CDR1 SGHTS, CDR2 YDEGEE. There are 14 residues in the CDR3. V lost 2 bases to trimming and J lost 0 bases; unmatched junction nucleotides: 2.

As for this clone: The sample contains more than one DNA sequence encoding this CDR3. CDR3 sequence reads: CASSSPAEAFF. CDR3 sequence (DNA): TGTGCCAGCAGCTCACCAGCTGAAGCTTTCTTT. The gene calls are TRBV7-9 and TRBJ1-1; D is ambiguous. The V end was cut by 4 bases, the J end by 6 bases, with 6 bases between. Looked up from germline, CDR1 is SEHNR and CDR2 is FQNEAQ (reference sequence). This CDR3 comprises 11 residues.

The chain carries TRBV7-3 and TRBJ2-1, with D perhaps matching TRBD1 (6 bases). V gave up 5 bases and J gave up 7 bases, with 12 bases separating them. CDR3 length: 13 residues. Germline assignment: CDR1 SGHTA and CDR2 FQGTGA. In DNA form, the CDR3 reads TGTGCCAGCAGCCTCTCAGGACAGAATGAGCAGTTCTTC. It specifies CASSLSGQNEQFF.

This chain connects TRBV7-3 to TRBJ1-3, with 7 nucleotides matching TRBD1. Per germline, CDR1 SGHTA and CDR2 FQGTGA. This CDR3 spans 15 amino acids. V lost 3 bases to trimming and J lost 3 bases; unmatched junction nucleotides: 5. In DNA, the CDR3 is TGTGCCAGCAGCTTGTCAGGGGGTGGTGGAAACACCATATATTTT. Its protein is CASSLSGGGGNTIYF. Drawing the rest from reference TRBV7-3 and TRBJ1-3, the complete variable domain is GAGVSQTPSNKVTEKGKYVELRCDPISGHTALYWYRQSLGQGPEFLIYFQGTGAADDSGLPNDRFFAVRPEGSVSTLKIQRTERGDSAVYLCASSLSGGGGNTIYFGEGSWLTVV.

CDR3 loop: CASSLDPGGRTEAFF. The CDR3 DNA reads TGTGCCAGCAGCTTAGATCCAGGGGGCAGGACTGAAGCTTTCTTT. The rearrangement links TRBV11-2 to TRBJ1-1, with 8 bases that match TRBD1. Germline V gene lookup returns CDR1 SGHAT and CDR2 FQNNGV. The CDR3 spans 15 residues. The junction had 5 bases not matched to a gene; V was cut back by 0 bases and J by 5 bases.

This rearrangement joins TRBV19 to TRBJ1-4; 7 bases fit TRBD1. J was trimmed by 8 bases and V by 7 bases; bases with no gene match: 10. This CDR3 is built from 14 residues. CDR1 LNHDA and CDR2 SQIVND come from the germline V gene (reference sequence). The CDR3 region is CASTLDRENEKLFF. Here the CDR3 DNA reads TGTGCCAGTACACTCGACAGGGAGAACGAAAAACTGTTTTTT.

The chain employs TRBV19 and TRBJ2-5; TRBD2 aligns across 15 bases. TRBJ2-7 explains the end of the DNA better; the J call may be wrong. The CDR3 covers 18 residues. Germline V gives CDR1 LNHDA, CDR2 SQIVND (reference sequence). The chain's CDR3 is CASSRSGLAGGKTYEQYF. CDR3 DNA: TGTGCCAGTAGTAGGTCCGGACTAGCGGGGGGGAAGACCTACGAGCAGTACTTC.

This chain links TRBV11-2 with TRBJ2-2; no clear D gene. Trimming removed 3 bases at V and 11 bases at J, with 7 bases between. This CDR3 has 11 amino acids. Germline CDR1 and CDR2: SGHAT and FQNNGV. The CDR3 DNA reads TGTGCCAGCAGCTTCATGACAGAGCTGTTTTTT. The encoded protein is CASSFMTELFF.

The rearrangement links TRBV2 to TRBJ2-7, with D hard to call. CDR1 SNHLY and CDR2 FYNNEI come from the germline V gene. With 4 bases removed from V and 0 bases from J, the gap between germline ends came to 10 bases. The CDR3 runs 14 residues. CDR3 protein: CASSVPTSSYEQYF. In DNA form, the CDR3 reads TGTGCCAGCAGTGTCCCTACGAGCTCCTACGAGCAGTACTTC.

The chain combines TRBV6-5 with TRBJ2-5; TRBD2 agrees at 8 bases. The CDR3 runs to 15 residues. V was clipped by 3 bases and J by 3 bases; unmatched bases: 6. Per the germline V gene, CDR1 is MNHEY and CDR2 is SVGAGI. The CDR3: CASSYLWRGEETQYF. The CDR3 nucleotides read TGTGCCAGCAGTTATCTATGGCGGGGGGAAGAGACCCAGTACTTC.

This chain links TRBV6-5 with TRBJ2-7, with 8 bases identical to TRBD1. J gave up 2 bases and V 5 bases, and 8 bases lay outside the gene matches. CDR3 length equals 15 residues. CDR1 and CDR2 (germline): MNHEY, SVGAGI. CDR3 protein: CASSARQGRTYEQYF. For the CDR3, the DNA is TGTGCCAGCAGTGCCCGACAGGGGAGAACCTACGAGCAGTACTTC.

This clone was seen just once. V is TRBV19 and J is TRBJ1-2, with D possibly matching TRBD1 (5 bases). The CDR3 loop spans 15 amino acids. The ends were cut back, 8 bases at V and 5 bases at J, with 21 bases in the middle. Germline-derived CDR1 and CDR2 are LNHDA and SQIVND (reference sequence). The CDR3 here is CASAQEGRMQYGYTF. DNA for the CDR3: TGTGCCAGTGCCCAGGAGGGGAGGATGCAGTATGGCTACACCTTC.

This CDR3 is CASSPGTTISSYEQYF. In DNA form, the CDR3 reads TGTGCCAGCAGTCCCGGGACAACGATAAGCTCCTACGAGCAGTACTTC. The chain employs TRBV28 and TRBJ2-7; a weak D match, TRBD1 (6 bases). The CDR3 totals 16 residues. Germline lookup yields CDR1 MDHEN and CDR2 SYDVKM. The ends were cut back, 5 bases at V and 0 bases at J, with 17 bases in the middle. The full variable domain, with the rest looked up from reference TRBV28 and TRBJ2-7, is DVKVTQSSRYLVKRTGEKVFLECVQDMDHENMFWYRQDPGLGLRLIYFSYDVKMKEKGDIPEGYSVSREKKERFSLILESASTNQTSMYLCASSPGTTISSYEQYFGPGTRLTVT.

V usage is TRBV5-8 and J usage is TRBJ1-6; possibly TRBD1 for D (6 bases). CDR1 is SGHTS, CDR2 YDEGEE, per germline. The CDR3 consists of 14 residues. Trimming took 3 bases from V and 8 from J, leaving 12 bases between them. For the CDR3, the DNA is TGTGCCAGCAGCTCCCCGGACAGTTATTCACCCCTCCACTTT. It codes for CASSSPDSYSPLHF.

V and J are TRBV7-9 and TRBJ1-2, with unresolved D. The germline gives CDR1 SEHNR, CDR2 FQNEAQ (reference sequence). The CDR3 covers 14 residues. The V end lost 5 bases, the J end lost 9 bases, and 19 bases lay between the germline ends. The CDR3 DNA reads TGTGCCAGCAGCCCCGGAGGAGCCCACGAGAGCTACACCTTC. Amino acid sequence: CASSPGGAHESYTF.

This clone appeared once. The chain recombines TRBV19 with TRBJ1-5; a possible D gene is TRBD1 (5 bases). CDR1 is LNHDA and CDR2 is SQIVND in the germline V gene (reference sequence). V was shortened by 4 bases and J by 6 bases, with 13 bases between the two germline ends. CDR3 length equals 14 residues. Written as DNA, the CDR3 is TGTGCCAGTAGTACTCAGGGAACGGCTCAGCCCCAGCATTTT. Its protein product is CASSTQGTAQPQHF.

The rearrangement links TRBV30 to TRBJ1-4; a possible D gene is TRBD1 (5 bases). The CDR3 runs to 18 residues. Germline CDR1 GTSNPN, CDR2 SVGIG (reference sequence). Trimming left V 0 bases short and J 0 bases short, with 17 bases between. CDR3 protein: CAWSVIRDFPPTNEKLFF. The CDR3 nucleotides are TGTGCCTGGAGTGTAATTCGGGACTTCCCACCAACTAATGAAAAACTGTTTTTT.

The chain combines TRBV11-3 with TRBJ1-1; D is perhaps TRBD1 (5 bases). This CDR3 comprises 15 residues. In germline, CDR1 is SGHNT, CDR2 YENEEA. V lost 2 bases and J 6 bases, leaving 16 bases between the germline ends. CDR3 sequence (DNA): TGTGCCAGCAGCTTATCGGGACTCGCGGACTCTGAAGCTTTCTTT. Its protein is CASSLSGLADSEAFF.

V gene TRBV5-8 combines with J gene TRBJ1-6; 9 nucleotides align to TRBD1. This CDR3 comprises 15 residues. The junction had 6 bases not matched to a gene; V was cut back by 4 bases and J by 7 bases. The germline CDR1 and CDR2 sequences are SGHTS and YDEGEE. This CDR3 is CASSMGQGGNSPLHF. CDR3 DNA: TGTGCCAGCAGCATGGGACAGGGTGGGAATTCACCCCTCCACTTT.